Below, one T cell receptor beta chain is given with its context. It lacks a known antigen. Base-call qualities are not available, and no considerably larger clone is one nucleotide away. These data originate in a study of vaccination effects on CD4 cells after COVID-19 (dated by TCRdb to about 2022). In the study overall: Two doses of either the BNT162b2 or the mRNA-1273 mRNA SARS-CoV-2 vaccine were administered to participants. SARS-CoV-2 spike-specific CD4+ TCR repertoires were compared before and after mRNA vaccination in COVID-19 convalescent patients and in infection-naive vaccine recipients. The full study included over 8 COVID-19 convalescent patients and several SARS-CoV-2-naive healthy vaccine recipients. Cultures from other donors in the study were sequenced using the Oncomine TCR Beta short-read assay on an Illumina iSeq 100. Results and caveats for the whole study, not just this receptor: Marked clonal contraction was observed in both infection-induced and vaccine-induced clones at late post-vaccination timepoints, consistent with waning T cell responses. The study was limited by a small number of convalescent patients, and early post-infection timepoints were lacking. Among healthy vaccine recipients, nearly all vaccine-induced clones were SARS-CoV-2 mono-reactive, and just 1 of 255 was cross-reactive with common cold coronaviruses.

Library preparation used the immunoSEQ multiplex PCR assay. DNA from the cultured, isolated CD4+ T cells was subjected to TCR beta CDR3 sequencing. On the study's bioinformatics: Non-productive TCR sequences were discarded, and reads were trimmed to the CDR3 region, with only CDR3s of 7 or more amino acids retained. Antigen-specific clonotypes were identified with the MANAFEST web app by comparing expansion in peptide wells against reference cultures. To be called positive, a clone needed expansion at FDR<0.05 compared with the reference and with all other wells, an odds ratio greater than 5, and a frequency greater than 0.1% in two replicate wells. A clonotype was called cross-reactive if it was significantly expanded both in SARS-CoV-2 spike wells and in at least one common cold coronavirus spike condition. Levenshtein distance calculated with the stringdist R package was used to assess CDR3 similarity, and unrooted trees were constructed with ape in R 3.6.1. TCRdb re-hosts the immuneACCESS table, in-frame sequences only. Its copies lack some clones; in the studies checked, an unresolved V gene accounts for under half of them, and the cause for the rest is not known. V and J calls and clone size are given by that table; D and trimming were obtained from the DNA. The sample includes some 19,000 clones, with over 65% observed a single time. Roughly 27% of the sample rests with the top ten.

To identify antigen-specific CD4+ T cell clonotypes by their expansion, the ViraFEST assay first stimulated PBMC with viral peptide pools and then applied TCR sequencing. After approximately eleven days of culture, CD4+ T cells were isolated with the EasySep CD4+ T cell isolation kit. The absence of prior SARS-CoV-2 infection in healthy vaccine recipients was confirmed by negative nucleocapsid antibodies before and after vaccination. About 2.1 million PBMC per well were cultured in IMDM with about 4.6% human AB serum, about 9.4 IU/ml IL-2 and gentamicin, plus 10 ug/ml peptides. On days 3 and 7, half of the culture medium was replaced with fresh IL-2-containing medium. Unless otherwise noted, each peptide stimulation condition was cultured in triplicate wells. Using Ficoll-Paque Plus gradient centrifugation, PBMC were separated from whole blood and then either used fresh or cryopreserved at -140C. Overlapping peptide pools spanned the spike proteins of SARS-CoV-2 and the common cold coronaviruses HCoV-NL63, HCoV-OC43 and HCoV-229E. Genomic DNA was extracted from cultured CD4+ T cells with the QIAamp micro DNA kit.

The junction carries 9 bases between V and J, which are trimmed by 6 bases and 1 base respectively. The CDR3 has 14 amino acids, counting the end cysteine and phenylalanine. Just CDR3 DNA is preserved here, 42 bases in frame from base 1. CDR1 is given as SNHLY and CDR2 as FYNNEI, both from the germline V gene. The source material was CD4+ T cells from PBMCs cultured with HCoV-NL63 spike peptides, sampled before COVID-19 vaccination. The sample's cell subset or site label is to be understood as: HCoV-NL63 spike overlapping peptide pool stimulation. The V and J segments used are TRBV2 and TRBJ2-2; the D gene remains uncertain. The TCR originated in a human donor who received a COVID-19 vaccine. CDR3 protein: CASSPMGNTGELFF. In nucleotide form, the sequence is TGTGCCAGCAGCCCCATGGGGAACACCGGGGAGCTGTTTTTT.